Here is one T cell receptor (beta chain) with its context. Germline loops: CDR1 SGHVS, CDR2 FQNEAQ. The CDR3 contains 13 residues. V lost 2 bases, J lost 2 bases, and 4 bases lay in between. Profiling relied on immunoSEQ multiplex PCR, and the TCRdb table lists in-frame clones only, not all of them. This sample has more than 150,000 clones; approximately 94% occur once, and the top ten carry about 9.3%. The data stem from a study of T cell responses to AZD1222 COVID-19 vaccine. The chain has TRBV7-8 and TRBJ1-5; D not certain. The clonotype was recovered from an adult in good health. The source material was peripheral blood, sampled on day 0 of AZD1222 vaccination. This CDR3 reads CASSLRGNQPQHF. The CDR3 DNA is TGTGCCAGCAGCTTAAGGGGCAATCAGCCCCAGCATTTT. The full variable domain, completed using reference TRBV7-8 and TRBJ1-5, is GAGVSQSPRYKVAKRGQDVALRCDPISGHVSLFWYQQALGQGPEFLTYFQNEAQLDKSGLPSDRFFAERPEGSVSTLKIQRTQQEDSAVYLCASSLRGNQPQHFGDGTRLSIL.